The T cell receptor (beta chain) under discussion was sequenced for a study of blood T cell repertoires in COVID-19. Across the whole study: COVID-19 samples, acute and convalescent, were from the United States, Italy and Spain. T cells, B-cell-depleted T cells, or PBMCs supplied cDNA or gDNA.

The V end lost 0 bases, the J end lost 4 bases, and 9 bases lay between the germline ends. Looked up from germline, CDR1 is MGHRA and CDR2 is YSYEKL. The CDR3 has 14 residues. Followed longitudinally, the Seattle patients had been enrolled during active infection. In the authors' methods: Estimated nucleated cell counts came from reference gene primer amplification. This table comes from immunoSEQ multiplex PCR, and its TCRdb copy is limited to in-frame clones, with some not included. V and J calls and clone size are copied from that table; D and trimming were computed from the DNA. The data hold over 200,000 clones, with 70% to 90% observed a single time.

The chain is built from TRBV4-1 and TRBJ1-2; the D gene is possibly TRBD1 (5 bases). Sequenced material: peripheral blood. The source is a man under 40 with COVID-19, enrolled during active disease. CDR3 in DNA: TGCGCCAGCAGCCAAGAGGGGCTTACCTATGGCTACACCTTC. This encodes CASSQEGLTYGYTF.